What follows are 9 T cell receptor beta chains derived from one specimen sequenced in a study of CD8 T cells in Susac syndrome. An amount of RNA that ranged from roughly 0.45 to 1 ug was reverse transcribed with random hexamers. TCRdb passed the immunoSEQ multiplex PCR reads through MiXCR, listing each CDR3 protein once. The sample holds roughly 80,000 distinct CDR3 sequences, roughly 94% seen once. The sequenced sample was CD8+ T cells from PBMCs. These receptor sequences come from a human donor with Susac syndrome.

The chain joins TRBV5-1 to TRBJ2-7; possible D gene TRBD2, 6 bases. V was cut by 4 bases and J by 2 bases, with 16 bases left in between. The CDR3 is 15 amino acids. Germline V gene data show CDR1 as SGHRS and CDR2 as YFSETQ. The CDR3 reads CASSPRGRRAYEQYF. CDR3 coding DNA: TGCGCCAGCAGCCCGAGAGGGAGGAGGGCCTACGAGCAGTACTTC.

The chain has TRBV5-1 and TRBJ1-6; D is undetermined. CDR1 and CDR2 (germline): SGHRS, YFSETQ. V was trimmed by 0 bases and J by 4 bases, leaving 11 bases between them. The CDR3 covers 16 residues. CDR3 sequence: CASSLDGRSYNSPLHF. CDR3 DNA sequence: TGCGCCAGCAGCTTGGATGGACGGAGTTATAATTCACCCCTCCACTTT.

V usage is TRBV28 and J usage is TRBJ2-5; TRBD2 agrees at 7 bases. The CDR3 sequence is 17 residues long. The germline V gene encodes CDR1 MDHEN and CDR2 SYDVKM. Losses at the gene ends were 7 bases for V and 3 bases for J; bases not matched to a gene: 17. Here the CDR3 DNA reads TGTGCCAGCATCCCCCAAATTAGGCGGAGCGGGGAAGAGACCCAGTACTTC. Residues: CASIPQIRRSGEETQYF.

The CDR3 loop is CASSYVEQETQYF. In nucleotides, the CDR3 is TGTGCCAGCAGTTACGTGGAGCAAGAGACCCAGTACTTC. The V gene is TRBV6-5, the J gene TRBJ2-5; no firm D call. The V gene lost 2 bases and the J gene lost 2 bases, with 6 bases spanning the gap. The CDR3 extends over 13 amino acids. CDR1 MNHEY and CDR2 SVGAGI come from the germline V gene.

The V call is TRBV9, the J call TRBJ2-1; TRBD1 or TRBD2 may be the D gene (5 bases each). V lost 0 bases to trimming and J lost 4 bases, with 11 bases between them. Germline V gene sequence: CDR1 SGDLS, CDR2 YYNGEE. The CDR3 covers 15 residues. The CDR3 sequence: CASSVERGGYNEQFF. The CDR3 DNA is TGTGCCAGCAGCGTAGAGAGGGGCGGATACAATGAGCAGTTCTTC.

The gene calls are TRBV5-1 and TRBJ2-7, with 8 bases lining up with TRBD1. The CDR3 has 13 amino acids. Germline CDR1 is SGHRS and CDR2 is YFSETQ. The ends lost 3 bases at V and 4 bases at J; junction bases unmatched: 3. The DNA of the CDR3 is TGCGCCAGCAGCTGGGGGGACAGGTACGAGCAGTACTTC. It specifies CASSWGDRYEQYF. The full variable domain, with the rest looked up from reference TRBV5-1 and TRBJ2-7, is KAGVTQTPRYLIKTRGQQVTLSCSPISGHRSVSWYQQTPGQGLQFLFEYFSETQRNKGNFPGRFSGRQFSNSRSEMNVSTLELGDSALYLCASSWGDRYEQYFGPGTRLTVT.

The chain uses TRBV6-5 and TRBJ2-7; 11 nucleotides agree with TRBD1. CDR3 length: 16 residues. The junction had 9 bases not matched to a gene; V was cut back by 4 bases and J by 4 bases. The germline V gene encodes CDR1 MNHEY and CDR2 SVGAGI. The CDR3 DNA reads TGTGCCAGCAGTTTCGAGCGGACAGGGGGCCGGTACGAGCAGTACTTC. It encodes CASSFERTGGRYEQYF.

The V call is TRBV9, the J call TRBJ1-1; D possibly corresponds to TRBD1 (5 bases). V shed 1 base and J shed 5 bases, with 21 bases lying between them. The CDR3 totals 17 residues. Looked up from germline, CDR1 is SGDLS and CDR2 is YYNGEE. This CDR3 is CASSVSQGSVPVTEAFF. DNA for the CDR3: TGTGCCAGCAGCGTATCCCAGGGCTCGGTTCCGGTTACTGAAGCTTTCTTT.

The chain links TRBV6-2 or TRBV6-3 to TRBJ2-2, with 9 bases that match TRBD2. The CDR3 totals 13 residues. The V and J ends lost 5 bases and 7 bases, in that order; junction bases with no gene match: 2. Per germline, CDR1 MNHEY and CDR2 SVGEGT. This CDR3 is CASSPLAGGELFF. The DNA of the CDR3 is TGTGCCAGCAGTCCACTAGCGGGCGGGGAGCTGTTTTTT.